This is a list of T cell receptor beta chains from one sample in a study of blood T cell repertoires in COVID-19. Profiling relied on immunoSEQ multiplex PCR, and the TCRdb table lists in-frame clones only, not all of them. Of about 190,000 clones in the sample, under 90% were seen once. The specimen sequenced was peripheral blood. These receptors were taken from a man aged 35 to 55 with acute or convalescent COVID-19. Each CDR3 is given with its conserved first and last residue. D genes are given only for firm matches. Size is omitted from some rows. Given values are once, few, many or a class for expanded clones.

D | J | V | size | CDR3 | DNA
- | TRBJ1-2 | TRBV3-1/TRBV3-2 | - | CASSHSTGSYTF | TGTGCCAGCAGCCATAGCACAGGTAGCTACACCTTC
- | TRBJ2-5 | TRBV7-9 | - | CASSLKPPTQYF | TGTGCCAGCAGCTTAAAGCCCCCGACCCAGTACTTC
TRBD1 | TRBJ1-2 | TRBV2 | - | CASSETGPSGYTF | TGTGCCAGCAGTGAGACAGGGCCGTCAGGCTACACCTTC
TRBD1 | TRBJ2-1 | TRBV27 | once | CASTRDRGYNEQFF | TGTGCCAGCACTCGGGACAGGGGATACAATGAGCAGTTCTTC
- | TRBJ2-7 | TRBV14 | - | CASSQDLVLHEQYF | TGTGCCAGCAGCCAAGATTTAGTACTCCACGAGCAGTACTTC
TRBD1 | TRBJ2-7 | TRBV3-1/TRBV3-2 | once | CASSPGTGEATWYEQYF | TGTGCCAGCAGCCCAGGGACAGGGGAGGCGACCTGGTACGAGCAGTACTTC
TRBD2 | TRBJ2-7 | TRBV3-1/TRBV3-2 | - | CASSPSGAGAYEQYF | TGTGCCAGCAGCCCGTCTGGGGCGGGGGCCTACGAGCAGTACTTC
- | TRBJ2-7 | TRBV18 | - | CASSPQVTTYEQYF | TGTGCCAGCTCACCACAGGTGACTACCTACGAGCAGTACTTC
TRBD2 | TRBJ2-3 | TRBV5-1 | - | CASSAGGADYLPDTQYF | TGCGCCAGCAGCGCCGGGGGGGCCGATTACTTGCCTGATACGCAGTATTTT
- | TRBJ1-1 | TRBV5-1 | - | CASSLEQVLNTEAFF | TGCGCCAGCAGCTTGGAACAGGTCTTAAACACTGAAGCTTTCTTT
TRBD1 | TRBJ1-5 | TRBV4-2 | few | CASSQPPGQGAGQPQHF | TGTGCCAGCAGCCAGCCTCCGGGACAGGGGGCAGGTCAGCCCCAGCATTTT
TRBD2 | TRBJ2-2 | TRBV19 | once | CASSIGWTSGGANTGELFF | TGTGCCAGTAGTATAGGGTGGACTAGCGGGGGGGCGAACACCGGGGAGCTGTTTTTT
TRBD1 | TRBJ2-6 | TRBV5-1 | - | CASSLSGTGPSGANVLTF | TGCGCCAGCAGCTTGTCCGGGACAGGGCCCTCTGGGGCCAACGTCCTGACTTTC
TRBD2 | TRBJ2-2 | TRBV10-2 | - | CASSGTSGGAVTGELFF | TGCGCCAGCAGTGGGACTAGCGGGGGGGCGGTCACCGGGGAGCTGTTTTTT
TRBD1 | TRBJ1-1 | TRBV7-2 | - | CASSLGTGAGAEAFF | TGTGCCAGCAGCTTAGGGACAGGGGCGGGGGCTGAAGCTTTCTTT
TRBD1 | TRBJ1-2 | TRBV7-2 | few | CASSDRQGRYGYTF | TGTGCCAGCAGCGATCGACAGGGACGCTATGGCTACACCTTC
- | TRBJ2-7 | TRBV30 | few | CAWTLQGTVEQYF | TGTGCCTGGACCCTTCAAGGCACAGTCGAGCAGTACTTC
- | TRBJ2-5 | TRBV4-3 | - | CASSLTHRPGETQYF | TGCGCCAGCAGCCTTACACACAGGCCTGGGGAGACCCAGTACTTC
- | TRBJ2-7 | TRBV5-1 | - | CASSSLGWDTYEQYF | TGCGCCAGCAGCTCCCTCGGTTGGGACACCTACGAGCAGTACTTC
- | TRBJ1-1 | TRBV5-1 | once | CASSSTVNTEAFF | TGCGCCAGCAGCTCTACGGTGAACACTGAAGCTTTCTTT
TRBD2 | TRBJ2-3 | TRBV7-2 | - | CASSLVAGGTGTQYF | TGTGCCAGCAGCTTAGTAGCGGGGGGCACTGGTACGCAGTATTTT
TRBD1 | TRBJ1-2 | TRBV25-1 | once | CASSLSLQGAPDGYTF | TGTGCCAGCAGCCTCTCACTCCAGGGGGCGCCGGATGGCTACACCTTC
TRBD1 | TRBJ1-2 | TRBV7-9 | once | CASSSTQGQSYGYTF | TGTGCCAGCAGCTCTACTCAGGGACAGTCCTATGGCTACACCTTC
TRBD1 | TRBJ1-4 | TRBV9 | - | CASSVAGGRSEKLFF | TGTGCCAGCAGCGTAGCAGGGGGTCGAAGCGAAAAACTGTTTTTT
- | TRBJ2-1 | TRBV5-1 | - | CASSRGRVDEQFF | TGCGCCAGCAGCAGAGGGCGGGTCGATGAGCAGTTCTTC
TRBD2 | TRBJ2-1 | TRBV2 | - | CASSFGTSIMKQFF | TGTGCCAGCAGCTTCGGGACTAGCATAATGAAGCAGTTCTTC
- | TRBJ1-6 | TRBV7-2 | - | CASSLFRLSNSPLHF | TGTGCCAGCAGCTTATTTCGACTGTCGAATTCACCCCTCCACTTT
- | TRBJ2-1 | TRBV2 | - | CASTGNEQFF | TGTGCCAGCACGGGTAATGAGCAGTTCTTC
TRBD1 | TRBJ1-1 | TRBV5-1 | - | CASSSLGTGNTEAFF | TGCGCCAGCAGCTCCTTAGGGACAGGGAACACTGAAGCTTTCTTT
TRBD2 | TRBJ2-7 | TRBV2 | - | CASRGLNLYEQYF | TGTGCCAGCAGGGGACTAAACCTTTACGAGCAGTACTTC
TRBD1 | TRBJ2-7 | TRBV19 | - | CASSNGQGSYEQYF | TGTGCCAGTAGTAATGGACAGGGGTCCTACGAGCAGTACTTC
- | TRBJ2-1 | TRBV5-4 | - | CASSLAPSDEQFF | TGTGCCAGCAGCTTGGCCCCTAGCGATGAGCAGTTCTTC
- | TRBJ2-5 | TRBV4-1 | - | CASSLRQPQETQYF | TGCGCCAGCAGCCTAAGACAGCCCCAAGAGACCCAGTACTTC
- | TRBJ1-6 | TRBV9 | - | CASSSGGLGLEGSPLHF | TGTGCCAGCAGCTCGGGAGGGCTGGGCCTGGAGGGTTCACCCCTCCACTTT
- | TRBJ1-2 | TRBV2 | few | CASSSDGRAYTF | TGTGCCAGCAGTTCAGACGGCAGGGCATACACCTTC
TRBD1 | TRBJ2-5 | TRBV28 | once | CASRPDRVGETQYF | TGTGCCAGCAGGCCTGACAGGGTGGGAGAGACCCAGTACTTC
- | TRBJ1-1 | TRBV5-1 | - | CASSPNSYRAEAFF | TGCGCCAGCAGCCCCAATTCCTACAGGGCTGAAGCTTTCTTT
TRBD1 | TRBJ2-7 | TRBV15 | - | CATSSRDRSEQYF | TGTGCCACCAGCTCCCGGGACAGGTCCGAGCAGTACTTC
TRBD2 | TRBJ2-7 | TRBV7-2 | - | CASSLGRGYEQYF | TGTGCCAGCAGCCTGGGGAGGGGCTACGAGCAGTACTTC
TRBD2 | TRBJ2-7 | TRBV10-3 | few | CAISLTSGGYEQYF | TGTGCCATCAGCCTGACTAGCGGGGGCTACGAGCAGTACTTC
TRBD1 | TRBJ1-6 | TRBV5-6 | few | CASSFWTGYSPLHF | TGTGCCAGCAGCTTCTGGACAGGTTATTCACCCCTCCACTTT
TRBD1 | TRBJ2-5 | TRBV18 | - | CASSPLHTGVETQYF | TGTGCCAGCTCACCTCTCCATACAGGGGTAGAGACCCAGTACTTC
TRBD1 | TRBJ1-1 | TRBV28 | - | CASRRQGGNTEAFF | TGTGCCAGCAGGCGACAGGGGGGCAACACTGAAGCTTTCTTT
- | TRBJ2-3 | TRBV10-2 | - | CATMQGTDTQYF | TGCGCCACCATGCAGGGCACAGATACGCAGTATTTT
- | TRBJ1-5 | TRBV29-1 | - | CSVVCLYNQPQHF | TGCAGCGTTGTTTGTTTATATAATCAGCCCCAGCATTTT
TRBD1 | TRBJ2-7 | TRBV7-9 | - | CASRTTGGSYYEQYF | TGTGCCAGCAGAACCACAGGGGGCAGTTACTACGAGCAGTACTTC
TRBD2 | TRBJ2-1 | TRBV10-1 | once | CASSREGTSGYNEQFF | TGCGCCAGCAGTCGGGAGGGGACTAGCGGATACAATGAGCAGTTCTTC
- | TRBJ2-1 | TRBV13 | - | CASSLSILGTYFF | TGTGCCAGCAGCCTCTCAATCCTCGGGACATACTTCTTC
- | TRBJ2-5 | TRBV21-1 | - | CASSSRDSQETQYF | TGTGCCAGCAGCTCTCGGGACAGTCAAGAGACCCAGTACTTC
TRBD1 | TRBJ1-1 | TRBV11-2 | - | CASSPLGQAYNTEAFF | TGTGCCAGCAGCCCCCTTGGACAGGCTTATAACACTGAAGCTTTCTTT